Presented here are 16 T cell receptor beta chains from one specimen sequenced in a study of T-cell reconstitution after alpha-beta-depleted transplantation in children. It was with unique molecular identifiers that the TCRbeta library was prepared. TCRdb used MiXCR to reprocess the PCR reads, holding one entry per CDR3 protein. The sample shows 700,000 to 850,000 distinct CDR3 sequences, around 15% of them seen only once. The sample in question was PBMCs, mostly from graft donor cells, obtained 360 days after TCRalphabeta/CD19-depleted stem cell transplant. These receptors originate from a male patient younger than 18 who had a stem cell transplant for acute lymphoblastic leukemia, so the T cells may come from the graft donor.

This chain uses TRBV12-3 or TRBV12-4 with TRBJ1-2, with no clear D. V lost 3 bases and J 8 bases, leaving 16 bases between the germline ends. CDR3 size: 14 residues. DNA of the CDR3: TGTGCCAGCAGTTTTGAGGGAAGGTCCCAAGGCTACACCTTC. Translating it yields CASSFEGRSQGYTF.

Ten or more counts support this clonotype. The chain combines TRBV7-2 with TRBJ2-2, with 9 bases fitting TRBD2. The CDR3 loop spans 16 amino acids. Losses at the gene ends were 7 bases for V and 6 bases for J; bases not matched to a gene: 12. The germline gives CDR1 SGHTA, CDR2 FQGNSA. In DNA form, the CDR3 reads TGTGCCAGCACCAAGCCGGGACTAGCTAAAGCCGGGGAGCTGTTTTTT. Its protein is CASTKPGLAKAGELFF.

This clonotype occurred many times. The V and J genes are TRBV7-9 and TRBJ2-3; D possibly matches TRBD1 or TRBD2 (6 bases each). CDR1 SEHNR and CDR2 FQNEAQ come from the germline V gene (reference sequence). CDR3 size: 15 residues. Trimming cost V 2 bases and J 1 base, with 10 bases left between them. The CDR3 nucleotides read TGTGCCAGCAGCTTACAGAGGGGGGGCACAGATACGCAGTATTTT. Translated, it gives CASSLQRGGTDTQYF.

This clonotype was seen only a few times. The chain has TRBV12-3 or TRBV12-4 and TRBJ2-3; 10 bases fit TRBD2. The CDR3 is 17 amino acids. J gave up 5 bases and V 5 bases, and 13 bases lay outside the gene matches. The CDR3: CASSILAGVIYRDTQYF. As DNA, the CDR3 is TGTGCCAGCAGTATCCTAGCGGGAGTAATCTACCGAGATACGCAGTATTTT.

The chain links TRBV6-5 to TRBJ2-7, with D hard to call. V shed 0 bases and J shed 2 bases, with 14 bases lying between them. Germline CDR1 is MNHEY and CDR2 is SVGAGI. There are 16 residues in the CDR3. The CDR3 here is CASSYSNSGSPYEQYF. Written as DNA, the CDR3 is TGTGCCAGCAGTTACTCGAATTCGGGTTCTCCCTACGAGCAGTACTTC.

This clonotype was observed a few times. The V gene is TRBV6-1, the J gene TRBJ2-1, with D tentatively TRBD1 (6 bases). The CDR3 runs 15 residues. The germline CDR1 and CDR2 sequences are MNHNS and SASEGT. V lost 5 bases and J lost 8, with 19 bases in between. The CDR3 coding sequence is TGTGCCAGCAGTCCGGTCAGGGGATTAAAGGATGAGCAGTTCTTC. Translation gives CASSPVRGLKDEQFF.

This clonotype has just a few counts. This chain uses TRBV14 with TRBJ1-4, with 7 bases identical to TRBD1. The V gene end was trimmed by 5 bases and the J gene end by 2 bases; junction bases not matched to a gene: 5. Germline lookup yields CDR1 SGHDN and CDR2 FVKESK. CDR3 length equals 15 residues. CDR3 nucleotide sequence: TGTGCCAGCAGCTCGCGACAGGGCACTAATGAAAAACTGTTTTTT. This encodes CASSSRQGTNEKLFF.

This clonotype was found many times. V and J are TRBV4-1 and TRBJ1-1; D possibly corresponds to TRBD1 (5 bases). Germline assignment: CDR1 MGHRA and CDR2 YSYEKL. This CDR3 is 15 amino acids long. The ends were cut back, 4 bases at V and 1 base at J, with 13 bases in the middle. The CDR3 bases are TGCGCCAGCAGCCCGGCGACAGTACCGAACACTGAAGCTTTCTTT. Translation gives CASSPATVPNTEAFF.

CDR3 region: CASRVGRGLYEQYF. The DNA for the CDR3 is TGTGCCAGCAGGGTGGGCAGGGGCCTCTACGAGCAGTACTTC. The rearrangement uses TRBV12-3 or TRBV12-4 and TRBJ2-7; D may be TRBD1 (6 bases). Trimming left V 6 bases short and J 3 bases short, with 15 bases between. This CDR3 spans 14 amino acids.

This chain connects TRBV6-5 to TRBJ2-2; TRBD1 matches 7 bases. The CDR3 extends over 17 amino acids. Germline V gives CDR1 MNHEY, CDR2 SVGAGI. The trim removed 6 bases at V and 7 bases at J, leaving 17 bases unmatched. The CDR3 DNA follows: TGTGCCAGCAGCTACCCCGGAACAAGGGGGCGCGTCGGGGAGCTGTTTTTT. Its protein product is CASSYPGTRGRVGELFF.

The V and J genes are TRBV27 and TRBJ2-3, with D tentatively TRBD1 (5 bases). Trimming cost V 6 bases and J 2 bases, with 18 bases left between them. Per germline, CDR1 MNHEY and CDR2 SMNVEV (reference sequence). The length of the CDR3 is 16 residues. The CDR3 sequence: CASRLWGSFITDTQYF. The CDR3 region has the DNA TGTGCCAGCAGACTATGGGGCAGCTTTATCACAGATACGCAGTATTTT.

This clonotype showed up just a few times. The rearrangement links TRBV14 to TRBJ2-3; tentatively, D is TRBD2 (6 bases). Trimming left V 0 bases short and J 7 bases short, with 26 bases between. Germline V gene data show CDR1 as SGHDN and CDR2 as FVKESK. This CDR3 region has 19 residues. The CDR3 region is CASSQDALLFGRGRYTQYF. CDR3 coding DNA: TGTGCCAGCAGCCAAGACGCCCTACTTTTCGGGCGGGGACGTTATACGCAGTATTTT.

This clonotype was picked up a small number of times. The CDR3 protein is CASSLRMVTGNEKLFF. The CDR3 DNA reads TGCGCCAGCAGCCTCCGAATGGTGACAGGGAATGAAAAACTGTTTTTT. The chain uses TRBV4-1 and TRBJ1-4; 7 bases line up with TRBD1. Germline CDR1 MGHRA, CDR2 YSYEKL. Unmatched junction bases numbered 10, after V lost 4 bases and J lost 5 bases. The CDR3 covers 16 residues.

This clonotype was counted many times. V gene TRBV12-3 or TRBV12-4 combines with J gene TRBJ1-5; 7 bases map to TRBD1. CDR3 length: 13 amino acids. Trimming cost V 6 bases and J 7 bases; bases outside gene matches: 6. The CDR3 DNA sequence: TGTGCCAGCAGCACTCTGGACAGGCAGCCCCAGCATTTT. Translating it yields CASSTLDRQPQHF.

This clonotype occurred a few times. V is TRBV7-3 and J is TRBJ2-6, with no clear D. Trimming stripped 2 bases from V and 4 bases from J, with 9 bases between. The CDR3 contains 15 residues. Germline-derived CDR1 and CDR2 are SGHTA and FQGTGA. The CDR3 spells CASSLELAGANVLTF. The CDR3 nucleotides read TGTGCCAGCAGCTTAGAGCTGGCCGGGGCCAACGTCCTGACTTTC.

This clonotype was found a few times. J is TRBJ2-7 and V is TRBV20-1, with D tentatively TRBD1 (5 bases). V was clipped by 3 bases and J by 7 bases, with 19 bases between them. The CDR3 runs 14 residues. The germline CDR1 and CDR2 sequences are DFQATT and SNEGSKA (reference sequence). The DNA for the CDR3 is TGCAGTGCTAGTGGGCAGGGAAGCTATCGGGAGCAGTACTTC. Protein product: CSASGQGSYREQYF.